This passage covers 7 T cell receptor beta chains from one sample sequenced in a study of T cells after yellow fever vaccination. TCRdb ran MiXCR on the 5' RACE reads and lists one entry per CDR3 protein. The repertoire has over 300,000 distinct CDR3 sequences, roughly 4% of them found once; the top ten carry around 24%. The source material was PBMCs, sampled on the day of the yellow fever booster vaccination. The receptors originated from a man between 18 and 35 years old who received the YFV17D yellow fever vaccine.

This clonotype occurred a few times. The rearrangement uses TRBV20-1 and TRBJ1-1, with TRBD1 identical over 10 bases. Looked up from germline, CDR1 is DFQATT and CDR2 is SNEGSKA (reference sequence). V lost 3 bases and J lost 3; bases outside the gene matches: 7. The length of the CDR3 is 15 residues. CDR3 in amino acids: CSARATGTGDTEAFF. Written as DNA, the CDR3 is TGCAGTGCTAGGGCAACAGGGACAGGGGACACTGAAGCTTTCTTT.

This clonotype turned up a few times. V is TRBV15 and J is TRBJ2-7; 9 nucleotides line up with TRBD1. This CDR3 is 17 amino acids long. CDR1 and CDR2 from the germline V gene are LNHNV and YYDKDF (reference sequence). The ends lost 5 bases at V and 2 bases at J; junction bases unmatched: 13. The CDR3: CATSFSAGTGIPYEQYF. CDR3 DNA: TGTGCCACCAGCTTCTCGGCCGGGACAGGGATTCCCTACGAGCAGTACTTC. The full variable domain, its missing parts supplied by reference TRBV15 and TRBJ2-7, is DAMVIQNPRYQVTQFGKPVTLSCSQTLNHNVMYWYQQKSSQAPKLLFHYYDKDFNNEADTPDNFQSRRPNTSFCFLDIRSPGLGDTAMYLCATSFSAGTGIPYEQYFGPGTRLTVT.

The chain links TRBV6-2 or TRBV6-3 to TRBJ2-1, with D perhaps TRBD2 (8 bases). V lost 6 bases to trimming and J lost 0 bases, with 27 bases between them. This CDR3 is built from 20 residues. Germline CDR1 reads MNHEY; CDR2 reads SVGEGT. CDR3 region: CASRTLRRGRGAYSYNEQFF. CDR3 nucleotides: TGTGCCAGCAGAACCCTCCGTAGGGGGCGGGGGGCCTACTCCTACAATGAGCAGTTCTTC.

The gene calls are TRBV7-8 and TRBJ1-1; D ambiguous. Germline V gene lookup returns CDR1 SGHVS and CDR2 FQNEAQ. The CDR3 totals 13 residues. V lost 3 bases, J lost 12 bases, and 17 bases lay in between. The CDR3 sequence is CASSFDGRSRTFF. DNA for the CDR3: TGTGCCAGCAGCTTTGACGGGCGGAGTCGGACTTTCTTT.

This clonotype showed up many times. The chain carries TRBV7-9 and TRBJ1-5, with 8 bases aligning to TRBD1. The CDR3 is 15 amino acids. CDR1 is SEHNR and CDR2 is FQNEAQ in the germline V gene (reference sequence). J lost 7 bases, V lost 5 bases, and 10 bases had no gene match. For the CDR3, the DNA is TGTGCCAGCAGCACAACCACAGGGGGTTCCCAGCCCCAGCATTTT. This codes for CASSTTTGGSQPQHF. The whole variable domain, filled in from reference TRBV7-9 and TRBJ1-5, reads DTGVSQNPRHKITKRGQNVTFRCDPISEHNRLYWYRQTLGQGPEFLTYFQNEAQLEKSRLLSDRFSAERPKGSFSTLEIQRTEQGDSAMYLCASSTTTGGSQPQHFGDGTRLSIL.

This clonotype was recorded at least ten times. The CDR3, as DNA: TGTGCCAGCAGTGGACTGCGACGTGGCGGTTCCTACGAGCAGTACTTC. Its protein product is CASSGLRRGGSYEQYF. This chain links TRBV6-5 with TRBJ2-7; maybe TRBD2 (5 bases). Germline V gene lookup returns CDR1 MNHEY and CDR2 SVGAGI. CDR3 length: 16 amino acids. V shed 5 bases and J shed 1 base, with 18 bases lying between them.

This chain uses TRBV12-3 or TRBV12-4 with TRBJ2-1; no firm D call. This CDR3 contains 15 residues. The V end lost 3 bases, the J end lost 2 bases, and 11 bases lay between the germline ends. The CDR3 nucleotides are TGTGCCAGCAGTTTCAGTGTAAGGCCCTACAATGAGCAGTTCTTC. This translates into CASSFSVRPYNEQFF.